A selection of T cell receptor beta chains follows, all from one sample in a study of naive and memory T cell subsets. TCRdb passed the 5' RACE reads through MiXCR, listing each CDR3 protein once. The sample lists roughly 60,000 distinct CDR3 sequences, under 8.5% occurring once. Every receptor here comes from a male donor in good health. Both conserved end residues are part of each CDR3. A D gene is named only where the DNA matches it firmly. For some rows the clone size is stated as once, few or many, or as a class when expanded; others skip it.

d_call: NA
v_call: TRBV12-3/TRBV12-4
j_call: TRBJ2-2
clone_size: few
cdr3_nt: TGTGCCAGCAGTCTATTGGGCGGAGACACCGGGGAGCTGTTTTTT
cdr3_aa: CASSLLGGDTGELFF

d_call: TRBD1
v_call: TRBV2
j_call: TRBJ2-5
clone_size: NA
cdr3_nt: TGTGCCAGCAGTTCCACAGGGGTGGTGGAGACCCAGTACTTC
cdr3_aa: CASSSTGVVETQYF

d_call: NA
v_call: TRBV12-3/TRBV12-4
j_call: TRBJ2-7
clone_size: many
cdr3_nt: TGTGCCAGCAGTTTACTCGCGGTCAATGCCTACGAGCAGTACTTC
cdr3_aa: CASSLLAVNAYEQYF

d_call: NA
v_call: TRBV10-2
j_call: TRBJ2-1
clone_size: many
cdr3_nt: TGCGCCAGCAGTGAGTCGGGAGGTGGAAAAAGAGCCTTCGGTGAGCAGTTCTTC
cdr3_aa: CASSESGGGKRAFGEQFF

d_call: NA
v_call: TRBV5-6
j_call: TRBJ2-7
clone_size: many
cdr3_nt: TGTGCCAGCAGCTGGTGGACGACTGTCTCCTACGAGCAGTACTTC
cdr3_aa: CASSWWTTVSYEQYF

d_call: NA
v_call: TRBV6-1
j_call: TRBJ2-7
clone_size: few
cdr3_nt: TGTGCCAGCAGTCTTACTCGGACAGCCTTCTCCTACGAGCAGTACTTC
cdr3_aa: CASSLTRTAFSYEQYF

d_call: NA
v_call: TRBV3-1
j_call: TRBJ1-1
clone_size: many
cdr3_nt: TGTGCCAGCAGCCAAGATACGTCAGGAGCTTTCTTT
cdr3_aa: CASSQDTSGAFF

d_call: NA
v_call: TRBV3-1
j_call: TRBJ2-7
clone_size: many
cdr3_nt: TGTGCCAGCAGCCAATCAACCAAAGACTACGAGCAGTACTTC
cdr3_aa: CASSQSTKDYEQYF

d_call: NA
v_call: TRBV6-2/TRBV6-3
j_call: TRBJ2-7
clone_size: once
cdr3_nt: TGTGCCAGCAGGGGGGCTTATACAGGGCAACTTAACTACGAGCAGTACTTC
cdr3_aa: CASRGAYTGQLNYEQYF

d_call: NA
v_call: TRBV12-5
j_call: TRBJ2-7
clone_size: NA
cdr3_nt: TGTGCTAGTGGTTTGGAGGGCAGGGGCTACGAGCAGTACTTC
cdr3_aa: CASGLEGRGYEQYF

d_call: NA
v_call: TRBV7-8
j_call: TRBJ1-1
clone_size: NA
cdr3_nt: TGTGCCAGCAGCTTTGACAGGAGAGCAGCTTTCTTT
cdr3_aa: CASSFDRRAAFF

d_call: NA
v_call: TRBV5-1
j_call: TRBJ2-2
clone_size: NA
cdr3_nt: TGCGCCAGCAGCCCCCCGGGGGCAGGGGACACCGTGGAGCTGTTTTTT
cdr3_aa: CASSPPGAGDTVELFF

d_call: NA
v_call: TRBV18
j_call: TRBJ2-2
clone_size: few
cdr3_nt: TGTGCCAGCTCACAACCAACGAATCGAGGGACCGGGGAGCTGTTTTTT
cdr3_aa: CASSQPTNRGTGELFF

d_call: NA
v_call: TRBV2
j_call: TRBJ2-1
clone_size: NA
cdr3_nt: TGTGCCAGCAGTGAAGAGCAGCTTACTTACAATGAGCAGTTCTTC
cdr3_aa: CASSEEQLTYNEQFF

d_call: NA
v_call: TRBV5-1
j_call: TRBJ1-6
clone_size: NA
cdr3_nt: TGCGCCAGCAGCTTTGAGGGGGACAATAATTCACCCCTCCACTTT
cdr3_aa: CASSFEGDNNSPLHF

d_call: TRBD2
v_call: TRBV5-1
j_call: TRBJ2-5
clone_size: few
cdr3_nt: TGCGCCAGCAGCTTGTCTGGCGGGAGGGAGACCCAGTACTTC
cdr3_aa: CASSLSGGRETQYF

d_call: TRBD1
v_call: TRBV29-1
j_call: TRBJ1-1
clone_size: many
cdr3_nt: TGCAGCGTTGAGAACAGGGGCAACACTGAAGCTTTCTTT
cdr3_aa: CSVENRGNTEAFF

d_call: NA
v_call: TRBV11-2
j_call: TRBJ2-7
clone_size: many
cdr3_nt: TGTGCCAGCAGCTTAGAAAGCTCCTACGAGCAGTACTTC
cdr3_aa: CASSLESSYEQYF